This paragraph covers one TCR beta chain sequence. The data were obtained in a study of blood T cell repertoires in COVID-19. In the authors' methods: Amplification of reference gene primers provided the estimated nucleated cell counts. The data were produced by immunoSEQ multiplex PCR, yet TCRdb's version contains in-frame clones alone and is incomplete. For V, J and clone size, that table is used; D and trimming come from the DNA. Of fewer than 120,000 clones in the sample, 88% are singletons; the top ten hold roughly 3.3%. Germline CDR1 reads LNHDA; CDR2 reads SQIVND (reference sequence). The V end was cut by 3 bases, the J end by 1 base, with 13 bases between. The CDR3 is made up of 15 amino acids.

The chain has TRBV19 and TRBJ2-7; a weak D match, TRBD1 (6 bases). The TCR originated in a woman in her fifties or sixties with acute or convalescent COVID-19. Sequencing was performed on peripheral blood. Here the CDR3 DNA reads TGTGCCAGTAGTATCTCGGCAGGGGAATCCTACGAGCAGTACTTC. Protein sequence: CASSISAGESYEQYF.